This T cell receptor beta chain was captured in a study of shared clonotypes between healthy human individuals. Study details: Each donor contributed plates that comprised three CD4 naive, three CD4 memory, two CD8 naive and one CD8 memory. Notes on the study in general: Genetic and exposure-history diversity was limited by the small donor number.

Profiling relied on immunoSEQ multiplex PCR, and the TCRdb table lists in-frame clones only, not all of them. The sample yields approximately 2,200,000 clones, just over 90% seen once. The CDR3 consists of 14 residues. Germline trimming cut 5 bases from V and 6 bases from J; bases unmatched to any gene: 8. The germline CDR1 and CDR2 sequences are SGHAT and FQNNGV. This clone was recorded once. The antigen is undetermined. Positively selected for CCR7, the CD45RO-negative cells used as naive CD8 cells excluded terminally differentiated effector memory CD45RA+ cells. Sequenced input: naive CD8+ T cells from PBMCs. The sequence came from a man aged 18 to 29 in good health. Some clones in this sample may be carry-over from other donors' samples. The gene calls are TRBV11-2 and TRBJ2-7; 9 bases align to TRBD1. The CDR3 bases are TGTGCCAGCAGCCGAGGGACAGGGATTTTCGAGCAGTACTTC. It translates to CASSRGTGIFEQYF.